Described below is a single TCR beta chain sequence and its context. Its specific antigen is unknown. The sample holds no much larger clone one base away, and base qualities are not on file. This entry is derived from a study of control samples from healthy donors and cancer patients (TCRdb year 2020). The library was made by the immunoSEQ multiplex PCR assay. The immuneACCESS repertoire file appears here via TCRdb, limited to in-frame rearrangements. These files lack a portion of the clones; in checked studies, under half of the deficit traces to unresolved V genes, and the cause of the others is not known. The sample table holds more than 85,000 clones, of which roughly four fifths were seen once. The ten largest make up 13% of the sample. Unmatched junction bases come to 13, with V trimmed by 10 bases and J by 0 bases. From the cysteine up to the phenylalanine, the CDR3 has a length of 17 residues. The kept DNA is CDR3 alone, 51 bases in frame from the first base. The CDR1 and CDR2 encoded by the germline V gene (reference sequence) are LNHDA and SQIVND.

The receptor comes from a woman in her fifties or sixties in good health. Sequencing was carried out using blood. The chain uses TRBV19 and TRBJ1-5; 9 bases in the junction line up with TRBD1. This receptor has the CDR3 CATLEDRGRDSNQPQHF. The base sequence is TGTGCCACCTTAGAGGACAGGGGACGAGATAGCAATCAGCCCCAGCATTTT.